The rows below give T cell receptor beta chains drawn from one sample of a study of T cell changes during pregnancy in multiple sclerosis. Sequencing was performed with immunoSEQ multiplex PCR; in TCRdb, only in-frame clones are kept and a portion is missing. The sample has 75,000 to 100,000 clones, around 92% seen once. Here the sequenced sample was peripheral blood, taken after pregnancy. The origin of the receptors is a female donor in good health, enrolled as a control in a pregnancy study. Both conserved end residues are part of each CDR3. Fields, in order: D gene, clone size, V gene, J gene, CDR3 protein, CDR3 DNA. A D gene is named only where the DNA matches it firmly. Size is omitted from some rows. Given values are once, few, many or a class for expanded clones.

D gene: TRBD1
clone size: once
V gene: TRBV27
J gene: TRBJ1-6
CDR3 protein: CASTSTGTVNSPLHF
CDR3 DNA: TGTGCCAGCACCTCAACGGGGACAGTGAATTCACCCCTCCACTTT

D gene: TRBD2
clone size: -
V gene: TRBV4-2
J gene: TRBJ2-7
CDR3 protein: CASSQEALAGVVYEQYF
CDR3 DNA: TGTGCCAGCAGCCAAGAGGCCCTAGCGGGGGTCGTCTACGAGCAGTACTTC

D gene: -
clone size: few
V gene: TRBV9
J gene: TRBJ1-2
CDR3 protein: CASSVDPRYTF
CDR3 DNA: TGTGCCAGCAGCGTAGATCCGAGGTACACCTTC

D gene: TRBD1
clone size: -
V gene: TRBV13
J gene: TRBJ2-7
CDR3 protein: CASSAGQAYEQYF
CDR3 DNA: TGTGCCAGCAGCGCGGGACAGGCCTACGAGCAGTACTTC

D gene: -
clone size: once
V gene: TRBV19
J gene: TRBJ1-3
CDR3 protein: CASRRSSGNTIYF
CDR3 DNA: TGTGCCAGTAGAAGGAGCTCTGGAAACACCATATATTTT

D gene: -
clone size: once
V gene: TRBV4-2
J gene: TRBJ2-1
CDR3 protein: CASSQDNGSYNEQFF
CDR3 DNA: TGTGCCAGCAGCCAAGATAACGGCTCCTACAATGAGCAGTTCTTC

D gene: TRBD2
clone size: -
V gene: TRBV27
J gene: TRBJ2-1
CDR3 protein: CASSLSAGRAGGQFF
CDR3 DNA: TGTGCCAGCAGTTTATCGGCGGGGAGGGCCGGAGGGCAGTTCTTC

D gene: -
clone size: -
V gene: TRBV7-2
J gene: TRBJ2-3
CDR3 protein: CASSLGGRETDTQYF
CDR3 DNA: TGTGCCAGCAGCTTAGGAGGTCGGGAAACAGATACGCAGTATTTT

D gene: -
clone size: once
V gene: TRBV5-1
J gene: TRBJ1-1
CDR3 protein: CASRKGRNTEAFF
CDR3 DNA: TGCGCCAGCCGTAAGGGGCGAAACACTGAAGCTTTCTTT

D gene: -
clone size: -
V gene: TRBV7-2
J gene: TRBJ2-3
CDR3 protein: CASSPNQGDTQYF
CDR3 DNA: TGTGCCAGCAGCCCCAATCAGGGAGATACGCAGTATTTT

D gene: TRBD1
clone size: -
V gene: TRBV4-2
J gene: TRBJ1-6
CDR3 protein: CASSQDISGGRFNSPLHF
CDR3 DNA: TGTGCCAGCAGCCAAGATATATCAGGGGGAAGGTTCAATTCACCCCTCCACTTT

D gene: TRBD1
clone size: -
V gene: TRBV11-2
J gene: TRBJ1-6
CDR3 protein: CASRLTGGNYNSPLHF
CDR3 DNA: TGTGCCAGCAGACTCACAGGGGGCAACTATAATTCACCCCTCCACTTT

D gene: TRBD2
clone size: -
V gene: TRBV10-1
J gene: TRBJ2-2
CDR3 protein: CASGIPSGGANAGTGELFF
CDR3 DNA: TGCGCCAGCGGAATCCCTAGCGGGGGGGCCAACGCCGGCACCGGGGAGCTGTTTTTT

D gene: -
clone size: -
V gene: TRBV30
J gene: TRBJ1-6
CDR3 protein: CAWSVTHNSPLHF
CDR3 DNA: TGTGCCTGGAGTGTAACTCATAATTCACCCCTCCACTTT

D gene: TRBD1
clone size: -
V gene: TRBV2
J gene: TRBJ2-1
CDR3 protein: CASRGTGGAYNEQFF
CDR3 DNA: TGTGCCAGCAGGGGAACAGGGGGCGCGTACAATGAGCAGTTCTTC

D gene: -
clone size: -
V gene: TRBV7-8
J gene: TRBJ2-5
CDR3 protein: CASSGRWERETQYF
CDR3 DNA: TGTGCCAGCAGCGGGCGGTGGGAGCGAGAGACCCAGTACTTC

D gene: -
clone size: -
V gene: TRBV7-8
J gene: TRBJ2-7
CDR3 protein: CASSLDGEQYF
CDR3 DNA: TGTGCCAGCAGCTTAGACGGCGAGCAGTACTTC

D gene: -
clone size: -
V gene: TRBV7-9
J gene: TRBJ2-5
CDR3 protein: CASSLGGKETQYF
CDR3 DNA: TGTGCCAGCAGCTTAGGAGGAAAAGAGACCCAGTACTTC

D gene: -
clone size: -
V gene: TRBV5-1
J gene: TRBJ2-3
CDR3 protein: CASSLEYMGTDTQYF
CDR3 DNA: TGCGCCAGCAGCTTGGAATACATGGGCACAGATACGCAGTATTTT

D gene: -
clone size: once
V gene: TRBV6-5
J gene: TRBJ2-3
CDR3 protein: CASSSRGAGTDTQYF
CDR3 DNA: TGTGCCAGCAGTTCCCGGGGGGCAGGCACAGATACGCAGTATTTT

D gene: -
clone size: -
V gene: TRBV19
J gene: TRBJ1-1
CDR3 protein: CASSTISGMNTEAFF
CDR3 DNA: TGTGCCAGTAGTACGATCTCGGGGATGAACACTGAAGCTTTCTTT

D gene: -
clone size: -
V gene: TRBV7-2
J gene: TRBJ1-2
CDR3 protein: CASSSLTGSFYGYTF
CDR3 DNA: TGTGCCAGCAGCTCCCTGACAGGTTCCTTCTATGGCTACACCTTC

D gene: -
clone size: -
V gene: TRBV28
J gene: TRBJ1-6
CDR3 protein: CASRPGVRARDSPLHF
CDR3 DNA: TGTGCCAGCAGGCCGGGGGTGAGGGCCAGGGATTCACCCCTCCACTTT

D gene: -
clone size: -
V gene: TRBV18
J gene: TRBJ2-5
CDR3 protein: CASSPKPRTDPTEQYF
CDR3 DNA: TGTGCCAGCTCACCCAAACCCAGGACAGACCCTACTGAGCAGTACTTC

D gene: -
clone size: -
V gene: TRBV10-3
J gene: TRBJ2-7
CDR3 protein: CAISESGQSPYEQYF
CDR3 DNA: TGTGCCATCAGTGAGTCTGGGCAGTCCCCCTACGAGCAGTACTTC

D gene: -
clone size: -
V gene: TRBV5-4
J gene: TRBJ2-7
CDR3 protein: CASSLGGNQYEQYF
CDR3 DNA: TGTGCCAGCAGCTTGGGAGGCAACCAGTACGAGCAGTACTTC

D gene: -
clone size: -
V gene: TRBV7-3
J gene: TRBJ2-7
CDR3 protein: CASSPGQGFEQYF
CDR3 DNA: TGTGCCAGCAGCCCGGGGCAGGGGTTCGAGCAGTACTTC

D gene: TRBD1
clone size: -
V gene: TRBV18
J gene: TRBJ2-1
CDR3 protein: CASSPPLVWTGIGQFF
CDR3 DNA: TGTGCCAGCTCACCACCCCTCGTATGGACAGGGATTGGGCAGTTCTTC

D gene: TRBD1
clone size: -
V gene: TRBV7-9
J gene: TRBJ1-2
CDR3 protein: CASSLSQGANYGYTF
CDR3 DNA: TGTGCCAGCAGCTTATCCCAGGGGGCTAACTATGGCTACACCTTC

D gene: -
clone size: -
V gene: TRBV6-1
J gene: TRBJ1-5
CDR3 protein: CASSEYGQPQHF
CDR3 DNA: TGTGCCAGCAGTGAATATGGCCAGCCCCAGCATTTT

D gene: TRBD1
clone size: -
V gene: TRBV4-3
J gene: TRBJ1-4
CDR3 protein: CASSQDYRGRDEKLFF
CDR3 DNA: TGCGCCAGCAGCCAAGATTATAGGGGGCGCGATGAAAAACTGTTTTTT

D gene: -
clone size: -
V gene: TRBV7-3
J gene: TRBJ1-2
CDR3 protein: CASSLELSGGYTF
CDR3 DNA: TGTGCCAGCAGCTTAGAACTGTCGGGGGGCTACACCTTC

D gene: TRBD2
clone size: -
V gene: TRBV6-1
J gene: TRBJ2-2
CDR3 protein: CASRGTRLTGELFF
CDR3 DNA: TGTGCCAGCAGAGGGACTAGGCTCACCGGGGAGCTGTTTTTT

D gene: -
clone size: -
V gene: TRBV28
J gene: TRBJ1-5
CDR3 protein: CASSLLGGPGNQPQHF
CDR3 DNA: TGTGCCAGCAGTTTGCTTGGAGGACCGGGCAATCAGCCCCAGCATTTT

D gene: TRBD1
clone size: -
V gene: TRBV14
J gene: TRBJ1-1
CDR3 protein: CASSPPAGGQKDTEAFF
CDR3 DNA: TGTGCCAGCAGCCCCCCCGCAGGGGGCCAGAAAGACACTGAAGCTTTCTTT

D gene: TRBD2
clone size: -
V gene: TRBV29-1
J gene: TRBJ2-3
CDR3 protein: CSARGTSGTDTQYF
CDR3 DNA: TGCAGCGCCCGGGGGACTAGCGGCACAGATACGCAGTATTTT

D gene: TRBD1
clone size: -
V gene: TRBV19
J gene: TRBJ2-7
CDR3 protein: CASSRRDSSYEQYF
CDR3 DNA: TGTGCCAGTAGTAGAAGGGACAGCTCCTACGAGCAGTACTTC

D gene: -
clone size: -
V gene: TRBV4-2
J gene: TRBJ1-4
CDR3 protein: CASSQEQGTNEKLFF
CDR3 DNA: TGTGCCAGCAGCCAAGAACAGGGTACCAATGAAAAACTGTTTTTT

D gene: -
clone size: -
V gene: TRBV6-6
J gene: TRBJ1-5
CDR3 protein: CASSDGQSNQPQHF
CDR3 DNA: TGTGCCAGCAGTGACGGACAGAGCAATCAGCCCCAGCATTTT

D gene: -
clone size: -
V gene: TRBV6-1
J gene: TRBJ1-2
CDR3 protein: CASRHFGGAGGYTF
CDR3 DNA: TGTGCCAGCAGGCACTTCGGGGGGGCCGGTGGCTACACCTTC

D gene: -
clone size: -
V gene: TRBV20-1
J gene: TRBJ2-7
CDR3 protein: CSWDSPYEQYF
CDR3 DNA: TGCAGTTGGGACTCACCCTACGAGCAGTACTTC

D gene: TRBD1
clone size: once
V gene: TRBV4-1
J gene: TRBJ1-6
CDR3 protein: CASSQTGTGDNSPLHF
CDR3 DNA: TGCGCCAGCAGCCAAACCGGGACAGGGGACAATTCACCCCTCCACTTT

D gene: TRBD1
clone size: once
V gene: TRBV28
J gene: TRBJ2-5
CDR3 protein: CASRNTGTGLETQYF
CDR3 DNA: TGTGCCAGCAGAAATACCGGGACAGGGTTGGAGACCCAGTACTTC

D gene: -
clone size: once
V gene: TRBV30
J gene: TRBJ1-5
CDR3 protein: CAWSDGNQPQHF
CDR3 DNA: TGTGCCTGGAGTGACGGGAATCAGCCCCAGCATTTT

D gene: -
clone size: -
V gene: TRBV19
J gene: TRBJ1-1
CDR3 protein: CASSMRQGHNTEAFF
CDR3 DNA: TGTGCCAGTAGTATGAGGCAGGGTCATAACACTGAAGCTTTCTTT

D gene: TRBD1
clone size: -
V gene: TRBV7-9
J gene: TRBJ2-6
CDR3 protein: CASSPGTAGANVLTF
CDR3 DNA: TGTGCCAGCAGCCCGGGGACAGCTGGGGCCAACGTCCTGACTTTC

D gene: -
clone size: -
V gene: TRBV4-2
J gene: TRBJ1-5
CDR3 protein: CASSQVVQGRNQPQHF
CDR3 DNA: TGTGCCAGCAGCCAAGTCGTACAGGGACGGAATCAGCCCCAGCATTTT

D gene: -
clone size: once
V gene: TRBV29-1
J gene: TRBJ2-6
CDR3 protein: CSIREAGANVLTF
CDR3 DNA: TGCAGCATCAGGGAAGCTGGGGCCAACGTCCTGACTTTC

D gene: -
clone size: -
V gene: TRBV5-4
J gene: TRBJ1-4
CDR3 protein: CASSPRHEEKLFF
CDR3 DNA: TGTGCCAGCAGCCCACGACACGAGGAAAAACTGTTTTTT

D gene: TRBD1
clone size: -
V gene: TRBV11-1
J gene: TRBJ1-6
CDR3 protein: CASSLGQGGSPLHF
CDR3 DNA: TGTGCCAGCAGCTTGGGACAGGGAGGCTCACCCCTCCACTTT

D gene: TRBD1
clone size: -
V gene: TRBV27
J gene: TRBJ2-7
CDR3 protein: CATRQGYEQYF
CDR3 DNA: TGTGCCACCAGACAGGGGTACGAGCAGTACTTC

D gene: -
clone size: -
V gene: TRBV7-9
J gene: TRBJ2-2
CDR3 protein: CASSLVRGIRTGELFF
CDR3 DNA: TGTGCCAGCAGCTTAGTTCGGGGGATTCGAACCGGGGAGCTGTTTTTT

D gene: -
clone size: few
V gene: TRBV18
J gene: TRBJ1-1
CDR3 protein: CASSPPGTTEAFF
CDR3 DNA: TGTGCCAGCTCACCACCAGGGACAACTGAAGCTTTCTTT

D gene: TRBD1
clone size: few
V gene: TRBV7-9
J gene: TRBJ2-7
CDR3 protein: CASTQEGRGHEQYF
CDR3 DNA: TGTGCCAGCACCCAAGAGGGCAGGGGGCACGAGCAGTACTTC

D gene: TRBD2
clone size: -
V gene: TRBV11-1
J gene: TRBJ2-1
CDR3 protein: CASSLLAGGDEQFF
CDR3 DNA: TGTGCCAGCAGCTTGCTAGCGGGTGGGGATGAGCAGTTCTTC

D gene: -
clone size: -
V gene: TRBV9
J gene: TRBJ2-3
CDR3 protein: CASSVLTDTQYF
CDR3 DNA: TGTGCCAGCAGCGTATTAACAGATACGCAGTATTTT

D gene: TRBD1
clone size: -
V gene: TRBV7-2
J gene: TRBJ1-1
CDR3 protein: CASSLLGPGQGEAFF
CDR3 DNA: TGTGCCAGCAGCCTACTGGGCCCGGGACAGGGGGAAGCTTTCTTT

D gene: -
clone size: -
V gene: TRBV7-8
J gene: TRBJ2-3
CDR3 protein: CASSLEAQGSDTQYF
CDR3 DNA: TGTGCCAGCAGCCTAGAGGCCCAGGGGTCAGATACGCAGTATTTT

D gene: -
clone size: -
V gene: TRBV19
J gene: TRBJ1-1
CDR3 protein: CASRSIGGRENTEAFF
CDR3 DNA: TGTGCCAGTAGGAGCATAGGCGGGAGGGAGAACACTGAAGCTTTCTTT

D gene: -
clone size: once
V gene: TRBV5-6
J gene: TRBJ1-2
CDR3 protein: CASSQDSVYGYTF
CDR3 DNA: TGTGCCAGCAGCCAAGACAGTGTCTATGGCTACACCTTC